These T cell receptor beta chains were read from a single sample in a study of cytomegalovirus exposure and HLA in healthy donors. Repertoires were generated with immunoSEQ multiplex PCR, while TCRdb's copy carries only in-frame clones and drops some. In the table there are 150,000 to 200,000 clones, around four fifths of which are singletons. The sample taken for sequencing was PBMCs. Every receptor here comes from a man aged 18 to 30 in good health and CMV-seropositive. CDR3s include the opening cysteine and the closing phenylalanine or tryptophan. D genes are given only for firm matches. Clone size is not always given. Where it is, it says once, few, many or a class for expanded clones.

abundance,d_gene,j_gene,v_gene,CDR3nt,CDR3aa
.,TRBD1,TRBJ1-4,TRBV5-4,TGTGCCAGCAGCTCCGGGACAGGGGATGAAAAACTGTTTTTT,CASSSGTGDEKLFF
.,.,TRBJ1-3,TRBV6-5,TGTGCCAGCAAAGGTACAGATGCCTCTGGAAACACCATATATTTT,CASKGTDASGNTIYF
few,TRBD1,TRBJ1-1,TRBV6-5,TGTGCCAGCAGTTACAGGGACAGGGGGTCGACTGAAGCTTTCTTT,CASSYRDRGSTEAFF
.,TRBD1,TRBJ2-7,TRBV7-8,TGTGCCAGCAGCTCCGGGACAGCTACCTTGGGGTACGAGCAGTACTTC,CASSSGTATLGYEQYF
few,.,TRBJ2-7,TRBV29-1,TGCAGCGTTGTAGGGGTAGGGCGGGAGCAGTACTTC,CSVVGVGREQYF
.,.,TRBJ1-1,TRBV2,TGTGCCAGCAGTGTAGGGGCGGACACTGAAGCTTTCTTT,CASSVGADTEAFF
.,TRBD1,TRBJ2-1,TRBV29-1,TGCAGCGTCCATGACAGGGCCCCATACAATGAGCAGTTCTTC,CSVHDRAPYNEQFF
once,.,TRBJ1-4,TRBV6-5,TGTGCCAGCAGTGCGACAGCCCTTAATGAAAAACTGTTTTTT,CASSATALNEKLFF
.,.,TRBJ1-1,TRBV5-4,TGTGCCAGCAGCTTGGGGCAGGCGAAGAACACTGAAGCTTTCTTT,CASSLGQAKNTEAFF
.,.,TRBJ2-1,TRBV13,TGTGCCAGCAGCCCCAAATCAGGGAACCACAATGAGCAGTTCTTC,CASSPKSGNHNEQFF
.,.,TRBJ1-1,TRBV6-1,TGTGCCGGACGCCGGACAGCGAACACTGAAGCTTTCTTT,CAGRRTANTEAFF
.,TRBD1,TRBJ1-1,TRBV12-5,TGTGCTAGTGGTGCTAAACAGGGGATAACTTTCTTT,CASGAKQGITFF
.,TRBD1,TRBJ1-5,TRBV5-4,TGTGCCAGCAGCGTCAAGGGACAGGGGGATAGCAATCAGCCCCAGCATTTT,CASSVKGQGDSNQPQHF
.,.,TRBJ1-5,TRBV7-2,TGTGCCAGCAGCTTAGCCGGGGATCAGCCCCAGCATTTT,CASSLAGDQPQHF
.,.,TRBJ1-2,TRBV5-1,TGCGCCAGCAGCAGAGGACAGAGCACTAACTATGGCTACACCTTC,CASSRGQSTNYGYTF
once,.,TRBJ1-4,TRBV6-1,TGTGCCAGCACTATATACGGTTCGGTGGAAAAACTGTTTTTT,CASTIYGSVEKLFF
.,TRBD1,TRBJ2-3,TRBV5-5,TGTGCCAGCAGCGCCGGGACAGGGGAAATAGATACGCAGTATTTT,CASSAGTGEIDTQYF
.,.,TRBJ1-3,TRBV5-1,TGCGCCAGCAGCTTGGGGGGCGAAGGAAACACCATATATTTT,CASSLGGEGNTIYF
.,.,TRBJ1-5,TRBV7-2,TGTGCCAGCAGCTTAGACGGTAGCAATCAGCCCCAGCATTTT,CASSLDGSNQPQHF
.,.,TRBJ2-7,TRBV6-1,TGTGCGGCCTCATACGAGCAGTACTTC,CAASYEQYF
.,.,TRBJ2-1,TRBV5-1,TGCGCCAGCAGAAGCGACAATGAGCAGTTCTTC,CASRSDNEQFF
.,.,TRBJ2-7,TRBV21-1,TGTGCCAGCAGCAAAGTTAGGGCAGGGAATGGTGACGAGCAGTACTTC,CASSKVRAGNGDEQYF
.,.,TRBJ1-4,TRBV10-3,TGTGCCATCAGTGAGGGACAGCTGCCTAATGAAAAACTGTTTTTT,CAISEGQLPNEKLFF